This T cell receptor beta chain is drawn from a study of control samples from healthy donors and cancer patients. Deletions cut 4 bases from V and 2 bases from J, with 12 bases between. The CDR3 loop spans 14 amino acids. CDR1 and CDR2 from the germline V gene are SGHRS and YFSETQ. Some clones are missing from TCRdb's copy, which holds only in-frame ones; the method was immunoSEQ multiplex PCR. The sample lists about 86,000 clones; approximately 93% were seen once. This sequence originates from a young woman in good health. This rearrangement joins TRBV5-1 to TRBJ1-1; D is ambiguous. Sample: blood. The CDR3 spells CASSPGPTNTEAFF. CDR3 bases: TGCGCCAGCAGCCCTGGACCAACTAACACTGAAGCTTTCTTT.